This TCR beta chain originates from a study of beta chain features in type 1 diabetes. For the study at large: The patient and healthy donor groups were comparable for age, gender and cell yields.

Staining for CD45RO/CCR7/CD25/CD127/CD95/CD27 allowed sorting of CD4+ naive, central memory, regulatory and stem cell-like memory cells. Germline CDR1 reads MGHRA; CDR2 reads YSYEKL. The CDR3 has 16 amino acids. The ends were cut back, 2 bases at V and 5 bases at J, with 18 bases in the middle. The authors reverse transcribed all of the isolated RNA, so sequencing captured expressed TCRB transcripts. Some clones are missing from TCRdb's copy, which holds only in-frame ones; the method was immunoSEQ multiplex PCR. The table lists fewer than 250,000 clones, about 70% of them singletons, with approximately 0.053% in the top ten.

This TCR was sampled from a man aged 30 to 45 in good health. The sequenced material came from naive CD4+ T cells from blood. The gene calls are TRBV4-1 and TRBJ2-5; a weak D match, TRBD1 (5 bases). CDR3 coding DNA: TGCGCCAGCAGCCAATCCTTCGCTAGGGGTGGTGAGACCCAGTACTTC. Translating gives CASSQSFARGGETQYF.